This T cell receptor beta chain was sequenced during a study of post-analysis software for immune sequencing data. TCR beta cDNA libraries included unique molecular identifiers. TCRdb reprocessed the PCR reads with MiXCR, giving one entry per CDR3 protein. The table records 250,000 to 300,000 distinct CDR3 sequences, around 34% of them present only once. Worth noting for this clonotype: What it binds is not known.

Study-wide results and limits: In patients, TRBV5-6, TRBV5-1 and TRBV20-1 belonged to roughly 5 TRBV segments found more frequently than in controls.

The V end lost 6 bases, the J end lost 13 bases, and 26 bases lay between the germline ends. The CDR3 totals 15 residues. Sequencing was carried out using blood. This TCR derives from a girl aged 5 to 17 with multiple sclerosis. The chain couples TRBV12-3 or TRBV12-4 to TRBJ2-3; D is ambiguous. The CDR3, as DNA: TGTGCCAGCAGCCCCTCCAGCGAAAAGGCAGATGCGGAGTATTTT. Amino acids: CASSPSSEKADAEYF.